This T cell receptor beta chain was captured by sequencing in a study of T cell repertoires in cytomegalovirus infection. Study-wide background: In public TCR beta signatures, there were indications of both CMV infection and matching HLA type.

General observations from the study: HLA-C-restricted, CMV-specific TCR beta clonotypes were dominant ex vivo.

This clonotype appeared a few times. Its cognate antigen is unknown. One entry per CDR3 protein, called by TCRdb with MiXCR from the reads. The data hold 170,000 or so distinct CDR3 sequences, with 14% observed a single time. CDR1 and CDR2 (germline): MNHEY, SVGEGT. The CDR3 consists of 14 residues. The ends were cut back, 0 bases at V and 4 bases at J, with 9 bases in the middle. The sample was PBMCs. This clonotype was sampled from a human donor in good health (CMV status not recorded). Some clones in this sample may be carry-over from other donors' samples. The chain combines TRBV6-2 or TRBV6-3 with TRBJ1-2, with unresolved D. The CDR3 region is CASSYSVGIYGYTF. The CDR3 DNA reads TGTGCCAGCAGTTACTCGGTCGGAATCTATGGCTACACCTTC.